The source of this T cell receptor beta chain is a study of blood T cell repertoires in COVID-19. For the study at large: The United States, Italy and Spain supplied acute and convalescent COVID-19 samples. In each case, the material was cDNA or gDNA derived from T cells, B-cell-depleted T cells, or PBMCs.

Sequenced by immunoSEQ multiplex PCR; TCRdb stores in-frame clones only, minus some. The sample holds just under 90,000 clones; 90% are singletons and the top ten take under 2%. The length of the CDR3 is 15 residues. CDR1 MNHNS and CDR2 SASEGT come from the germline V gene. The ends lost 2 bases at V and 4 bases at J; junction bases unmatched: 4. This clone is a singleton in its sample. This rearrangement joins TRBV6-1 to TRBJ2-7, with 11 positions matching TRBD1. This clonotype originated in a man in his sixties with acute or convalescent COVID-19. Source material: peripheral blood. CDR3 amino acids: CASSELGQGGYEQYF. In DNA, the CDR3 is TGTGCCAGCAGTGAATTGGGACAGGGGGGATACGAGCAGTACTTC.